This T cell receptor (beta chain) was profiled in a study of blood T cells in healthy people across ages. Overall study results and limits: Naive and antigen-experienced cells could not be conclusively compared, given unsorted PBMCs. One million T cells yielded diversity estimates that were considered underestimates.

Sample-barcoded 5' priming and a J-beta primer mix drove a second PCR of roughly 6 to 12 cycles. In TCRdb, the 5' RACE reads were re-called with MiXCR into one record per CDR3 protein. Here the sample spans around 1,500,000 distinct CDR3 sequences, 28% being singletons. Donors were healthy Caucasian individuals from Russia aged about 6 to 90. Donors each provided 9.5 to 10 milliliters of peripheral blood. A word on this clonotype: Its antigen remains unidentified. A read error may account for a junction end that differs from germline.

Material: blood. This sequence was found in a young woman in good health.

DNA for the CDR3: TGCGCCAGCAGTGAGTCGATAGAGCGGTACTTC. Its translation is CASSESIERYF. The chain uses TRBV10-2 and TRBJ2-7; D unclear. The germline V gene encodes CDR1 WSHSY and CDR2 SAAADI. The CDR3 contains 11 residues.